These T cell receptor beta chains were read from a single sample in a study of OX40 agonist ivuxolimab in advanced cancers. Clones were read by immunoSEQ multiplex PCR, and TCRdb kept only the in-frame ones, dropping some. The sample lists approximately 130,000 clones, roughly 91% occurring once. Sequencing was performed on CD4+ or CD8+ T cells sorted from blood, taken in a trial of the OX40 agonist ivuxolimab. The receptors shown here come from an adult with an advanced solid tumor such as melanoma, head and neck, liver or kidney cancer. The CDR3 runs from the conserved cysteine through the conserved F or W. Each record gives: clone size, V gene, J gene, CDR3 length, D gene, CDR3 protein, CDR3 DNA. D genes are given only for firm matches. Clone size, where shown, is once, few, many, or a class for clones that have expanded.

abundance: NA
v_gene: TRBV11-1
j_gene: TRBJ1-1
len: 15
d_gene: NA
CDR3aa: CASSLQGTGGTEAFF
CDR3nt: TGTGCCAGCAGCTTACAGGGGACGGGGGGAACTGAAGCTTTCTTT

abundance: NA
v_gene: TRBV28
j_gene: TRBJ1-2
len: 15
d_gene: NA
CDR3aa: CASSLVRTLNYGYTF
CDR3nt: TGTGCCAGCAGTTTAGTCAGGACACTGAACTATGGCTACACCTTC

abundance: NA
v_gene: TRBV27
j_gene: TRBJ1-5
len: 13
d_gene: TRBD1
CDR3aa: CASSRDRVQPQHF
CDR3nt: TGTGCCAGCAGCCGGGACAGGGTTCAGCCCCAGCATTTT

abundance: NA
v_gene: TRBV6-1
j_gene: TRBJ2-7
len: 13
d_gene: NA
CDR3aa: CASIPDIFYEQYF
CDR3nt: TGTGCCAGCATACCGGACATATTCTACGAGCAGTACTTC

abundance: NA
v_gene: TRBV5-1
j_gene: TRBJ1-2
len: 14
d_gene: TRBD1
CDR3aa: CASSPTGGDYGYTF
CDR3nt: TGCGCCAGCAGCCCGACAGGGGGCGACTATGGCTACACCTTC

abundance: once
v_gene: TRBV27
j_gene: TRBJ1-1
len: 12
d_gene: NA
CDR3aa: CASSPNKGGAFF
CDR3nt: TGTGCCAGCAGCCCAAATAAAGGGGGAGCTTTCTTT

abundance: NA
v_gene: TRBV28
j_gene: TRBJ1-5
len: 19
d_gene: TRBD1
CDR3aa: CASSFLRTGPRLGVQPQHF
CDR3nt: TGTGCCAGCAGTTTCTTGAGGACAGGCCCCCGGCTGGGAGTTCAGCCCCAGCATTTT

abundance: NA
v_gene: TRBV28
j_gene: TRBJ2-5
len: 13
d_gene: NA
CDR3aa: CASSSGQQETQYF
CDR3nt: TGTGCCAGCAGTTCCGGACAGCAAGAGACCCAGTACTTC

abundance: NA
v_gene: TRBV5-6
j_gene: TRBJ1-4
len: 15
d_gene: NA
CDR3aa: CASSLDRTRNEKLFF
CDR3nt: TGTGCCAGCAGCTTGGATCGGACCCGGAATGAAAAACTGTTTTTT

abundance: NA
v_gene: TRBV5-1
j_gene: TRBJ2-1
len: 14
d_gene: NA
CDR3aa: CASTRTGVYNEQFF
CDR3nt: TGCGCCAGCACCCGAACCGGGGTCTACAATGAGCAGTTCTTC

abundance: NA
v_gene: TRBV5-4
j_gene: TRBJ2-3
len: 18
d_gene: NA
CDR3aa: CASSLENRAATYTDTQYF
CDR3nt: TGTGCCAGCAGCTTGGAAAACCGGGCGGCCACCTACACAGATACGCAGTATTTT

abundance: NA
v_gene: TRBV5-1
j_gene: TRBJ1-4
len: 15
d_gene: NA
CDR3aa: CASSSGQLGNEKLFF
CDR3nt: TGCGCCAGCAGCTCTGGACAGTTGGGCAATGAAAAACTGTTTTTT

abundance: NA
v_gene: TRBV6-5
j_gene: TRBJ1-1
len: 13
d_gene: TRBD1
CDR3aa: CATPGQVNTEAFF
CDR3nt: TGTGCCACCCCGGGACAGGTTAACACTGAAGCTTTCTTT

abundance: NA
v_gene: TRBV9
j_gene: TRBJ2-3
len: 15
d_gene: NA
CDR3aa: CASSAPGAYGDTQYF
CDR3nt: TGTGCCAGCAGCGCTCCTGGGGCATACGGAGATACGCAGTATTTT

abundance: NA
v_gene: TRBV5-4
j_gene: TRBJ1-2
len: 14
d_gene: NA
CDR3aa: CASSLGAGEYGYTF
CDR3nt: TGTGCCAGCAGCTTGGGGGCAGGAGAGTATGGCTACACCTTC

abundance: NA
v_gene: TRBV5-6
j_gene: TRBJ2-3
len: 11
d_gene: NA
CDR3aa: CASSNLYTQYF
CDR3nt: TGTGCCAGCAGCAACCTGTATACGCAGTATTTT

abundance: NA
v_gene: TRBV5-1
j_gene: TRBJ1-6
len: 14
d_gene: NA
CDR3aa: CASSAGSYNSPLHF
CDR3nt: TGCGCCAGCAGCGCCGGCTCCTATAATTCACCCCTCCACTTT

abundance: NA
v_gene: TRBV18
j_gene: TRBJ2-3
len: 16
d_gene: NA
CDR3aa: CASSPPEGAPTDTQYF
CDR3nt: TGTGCCAGCTCACCACCGGAGGGGGCCCCCACAGATACGCAGTATTTT

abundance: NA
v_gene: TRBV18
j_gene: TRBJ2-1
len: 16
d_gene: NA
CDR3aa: CASSPGGLASGNEQFF
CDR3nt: TGTGCCAGCTCACCAGGGGGACTCGCTTCGGGTAATGAGCAGTTCTTC

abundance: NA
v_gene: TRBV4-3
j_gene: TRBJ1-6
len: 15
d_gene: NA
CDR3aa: CASSQEPIPGSPLHF
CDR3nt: TGCGCCAGCAGCCAAGAGCCGATTCCCGGTTCACCCCTCCACTTT

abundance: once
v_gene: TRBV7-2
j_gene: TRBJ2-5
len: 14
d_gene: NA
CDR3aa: CASSLVKGQETQYF
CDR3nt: TGTGCCAGCAGCTTAGTTAAGGGCCAAGAGACCCAGTACTTC

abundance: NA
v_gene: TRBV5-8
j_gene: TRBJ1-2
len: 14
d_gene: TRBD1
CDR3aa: CASTRAGGFYGYTF
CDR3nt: TGTGCCAGCACCCGAGCAGGGGGCTTCTATGGCTACACCTTC

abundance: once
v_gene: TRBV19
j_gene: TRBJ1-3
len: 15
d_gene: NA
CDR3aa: CASSISQVGGNTIYF
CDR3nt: TGTGCCAGTAGTATATCCCAGGTCGGGGGAAACACCATATATTTT

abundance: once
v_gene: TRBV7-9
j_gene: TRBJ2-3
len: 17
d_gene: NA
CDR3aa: CASSPMVTASLEDTQYF
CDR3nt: TGTGCCAGCAGCCCTATGGTGACAGCTTCCCTTGAAGATACGCAGTATTTT

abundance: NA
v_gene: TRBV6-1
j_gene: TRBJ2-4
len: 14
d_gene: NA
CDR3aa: CASSLGDGKNIQYF
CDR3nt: TGTGCCAGCAGCTTAGGTGACGGCAAAAACATTCAGTACTTC

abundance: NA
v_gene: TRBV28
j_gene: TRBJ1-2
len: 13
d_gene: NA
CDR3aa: CASGLAGIYGYTF
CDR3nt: TGTGCCAGCGGTCTGGCAGGAATCTATGGCTACACCTTC

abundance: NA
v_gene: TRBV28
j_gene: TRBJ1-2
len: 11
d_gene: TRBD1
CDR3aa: CVGQGISGYTF
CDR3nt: TGTGTCGGACAGGGTATTTCTGGCTACACCTTC

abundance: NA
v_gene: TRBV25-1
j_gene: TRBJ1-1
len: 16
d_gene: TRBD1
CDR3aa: CASSDDRGRRNTEAFF
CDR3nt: TGTGCCAGCAGTGATGACAGGGGGCGCCGGAACACTGAAGCTTTCTTT

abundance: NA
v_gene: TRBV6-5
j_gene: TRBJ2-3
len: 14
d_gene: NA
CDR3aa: CASSYSRGTDTQYF
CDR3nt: TGTGCCAGCAGTTACTCCCGGGGCACAGATACGCAGTATTTT

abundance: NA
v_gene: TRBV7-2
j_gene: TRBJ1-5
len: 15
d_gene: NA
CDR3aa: CASSVRGGSNQPQHF
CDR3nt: TGTGCCAGCAGCGTGAGGGGAGGGAGCAATCAGCCCCAGCATTTT

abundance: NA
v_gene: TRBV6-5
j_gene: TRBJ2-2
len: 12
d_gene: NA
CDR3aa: CASSKPTGELFF
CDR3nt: TGTGCCAGCAGTAAGCCGACCGGGGAGCTGTTTTTT

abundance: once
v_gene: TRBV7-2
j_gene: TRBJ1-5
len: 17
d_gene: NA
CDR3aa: CASSRVGTGYSNQPQHF
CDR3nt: TGTGCCAGCAGCCGGGTGGGGACGGGCTATAGCAATCAGCCCCAGCATTTT

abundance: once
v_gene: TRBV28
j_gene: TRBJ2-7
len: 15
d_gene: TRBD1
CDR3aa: CASSSDGTGGLEQYF
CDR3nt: TGTGCCAGCAGTTCAGATGGGACAGGGGGTCTCGAGCAGTACTTC

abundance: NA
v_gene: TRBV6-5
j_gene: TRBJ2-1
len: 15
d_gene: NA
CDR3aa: CASSYGPGGSNEQFF
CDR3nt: TGTGCCAGCAGTTATGGTCCCGGCGGCTCCAATGAGCAGTTCTTC

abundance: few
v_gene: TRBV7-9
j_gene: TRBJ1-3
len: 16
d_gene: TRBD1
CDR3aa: CASSSRTGMLENTIYF
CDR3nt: TGTGCCAGCAGCTCACGGACAGGGATGTTGGAAAACACCATATATTTT

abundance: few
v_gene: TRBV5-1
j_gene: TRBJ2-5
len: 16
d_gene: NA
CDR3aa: CASSLAGGGGQETQYF
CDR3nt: TGCGCCAGCAGCTTGGCCGGGGGAGGGGGTCAAGAGACCCAGTACTTC

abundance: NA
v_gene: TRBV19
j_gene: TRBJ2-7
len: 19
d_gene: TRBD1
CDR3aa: CASRWTGGRGSGTPYEQYF
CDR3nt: TGTGCCAGTAGATGGACAGGGGGTCGCGGTAGCGGGACCCCCTACGAGCAGTACTTC